This paragraph reports one TCR beta chain. The target antigen is unknown. This sample was included in a study of CD8+CD57+ T cells in acquired aplastic anemia. Study-wide context: Mean DNA quantity obtained from sorted CD4+ and CD8+ cells was 3.2 ug.

Patients picked for sequencing had shown CD8+CD57+ cell expansion detected by flow cytometry. Each patient had severe acquired aplastic anemia. No therapy had been given to the patients at the time of blood sampling. Per the germline V gene, CDR1 is SGHTA and CDR2 is FQGTGA. The CDR3 totals 16 residues. V was pared by 4 bases and J by 4 bases, with 8 bases of the junction left unmatched. General observations from the study: Patients shared 25 to 35 CD8+ CDR3 sequences with controls.

Investigators profiled TCR beta VDJ and CDR3 from genomic DNA template. MiXCR, run by TCRdb on the reads, gives a single entry per CDR3 protein. The data show about 180,000 distinct CDR3 sequences, with 48% seen just once and about 2% held by the top ten. The genes are TRBV7-3 and TRBJ2-3; TRBD2 aligns across 10 bases. This receptor was taken from a human donor with aplastic anemia. Sequenced: sorted CD4+, CD8+, or CD8+CD57+ T cells (not recorded which) from PBMCs. CDR3 protein: CASSSDSGRMADTQYF. The CDR3 DNA reads TGTGCCAGCAGCTCTGATAGCGGGAGGATGGCAGATACGCAGTATTTT.